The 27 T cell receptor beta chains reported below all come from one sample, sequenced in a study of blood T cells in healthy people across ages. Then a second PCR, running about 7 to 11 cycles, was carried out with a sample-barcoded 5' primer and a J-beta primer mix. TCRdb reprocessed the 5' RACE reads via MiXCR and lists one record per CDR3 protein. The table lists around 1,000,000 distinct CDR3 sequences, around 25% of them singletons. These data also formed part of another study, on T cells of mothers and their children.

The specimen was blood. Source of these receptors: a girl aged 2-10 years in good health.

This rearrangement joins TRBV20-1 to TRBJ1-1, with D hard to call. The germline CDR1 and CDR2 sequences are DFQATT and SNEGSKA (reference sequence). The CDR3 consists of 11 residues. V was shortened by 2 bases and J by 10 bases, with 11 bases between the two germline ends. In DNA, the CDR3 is TGCAGTGCTAGACCCGGCCCTTCAGCTTTCTTT. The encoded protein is CSARPGPSAFF.

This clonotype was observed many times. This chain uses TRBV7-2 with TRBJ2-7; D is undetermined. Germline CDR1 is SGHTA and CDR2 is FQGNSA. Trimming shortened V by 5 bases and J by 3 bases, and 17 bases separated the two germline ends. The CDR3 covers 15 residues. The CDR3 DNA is TGTGCCAGCAGCAGAGGACCCTACGACAACTACGAGCAGTACTTC. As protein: CASSRGPYDNYEQYF. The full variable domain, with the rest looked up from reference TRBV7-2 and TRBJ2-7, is GAGVSQSPSNKVTEKGKDVELRCDPISGHTALYWYRQSLGQGLEFLIYFQGNSAPDKSGLPSDRFSAERTGGSVSTLTIQRTQQEDSAVYLCASSRGPYDNYEQYFGPGTRLTVT.

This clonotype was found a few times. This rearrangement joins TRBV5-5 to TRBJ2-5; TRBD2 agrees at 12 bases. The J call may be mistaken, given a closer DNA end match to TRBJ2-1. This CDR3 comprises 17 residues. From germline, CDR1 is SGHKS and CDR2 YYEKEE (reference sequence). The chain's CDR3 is CASSLAGLAGGHDEQFF. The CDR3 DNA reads TGTGCCAGCAGCTTGGCCGGCCTAGCGGGGGGGCACGATGAGCAGTTCTTC.

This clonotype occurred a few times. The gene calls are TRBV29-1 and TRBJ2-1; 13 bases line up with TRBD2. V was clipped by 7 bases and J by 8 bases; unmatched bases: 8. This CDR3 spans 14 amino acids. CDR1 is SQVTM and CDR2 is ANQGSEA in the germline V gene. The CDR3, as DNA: TGCAGCGCAAAGGAACTAGCGGGAGGGCATGAGCAGTTCTTC. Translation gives CSAKELAGGHEQFF.

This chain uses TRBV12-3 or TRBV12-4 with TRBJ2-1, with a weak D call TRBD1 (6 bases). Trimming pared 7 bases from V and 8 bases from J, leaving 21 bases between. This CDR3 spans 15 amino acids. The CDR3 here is CASKQDSGGIDEQFF. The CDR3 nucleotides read TGTGCCAGCAAACAGGACAGTGGGGGCATCGATGAGCAGTTCTTC.

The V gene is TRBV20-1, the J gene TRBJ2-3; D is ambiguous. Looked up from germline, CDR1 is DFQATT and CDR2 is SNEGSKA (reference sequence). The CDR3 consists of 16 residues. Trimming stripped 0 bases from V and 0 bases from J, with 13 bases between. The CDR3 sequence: CSARDQNSYSTDTQYF. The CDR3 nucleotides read TGCAGTGCTAGAGATCAGAACTCCTATAGCACAGATACGCAGTATTTT.

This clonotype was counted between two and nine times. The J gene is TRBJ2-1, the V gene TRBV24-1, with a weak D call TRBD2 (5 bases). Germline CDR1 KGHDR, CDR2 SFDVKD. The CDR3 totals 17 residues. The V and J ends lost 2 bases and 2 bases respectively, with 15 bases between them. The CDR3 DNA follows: TGTGCCACCAGTGATTCTCGTGAGGGCCCGGCCTACAATGAGCAGTTCTTC. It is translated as CATSDSREGPAYNEQFF.

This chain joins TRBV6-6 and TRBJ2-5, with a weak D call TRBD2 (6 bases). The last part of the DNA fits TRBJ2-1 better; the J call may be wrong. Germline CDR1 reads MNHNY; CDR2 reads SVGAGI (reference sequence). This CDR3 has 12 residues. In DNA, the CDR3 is TGTGCCAGCTTCCGGGAGTTCAATGAGCAGTTCTTC. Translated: CASFREFNEQFF.

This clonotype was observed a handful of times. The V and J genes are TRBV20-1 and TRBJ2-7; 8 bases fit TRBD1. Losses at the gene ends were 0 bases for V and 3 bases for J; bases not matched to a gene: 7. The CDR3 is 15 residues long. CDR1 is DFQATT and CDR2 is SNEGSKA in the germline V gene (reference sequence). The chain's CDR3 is CSARDLGQGNYEQYF. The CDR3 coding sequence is TGCAGTGCTAGAGATCTCGGACAGGGAAACTACGAGCAGTACTTC.

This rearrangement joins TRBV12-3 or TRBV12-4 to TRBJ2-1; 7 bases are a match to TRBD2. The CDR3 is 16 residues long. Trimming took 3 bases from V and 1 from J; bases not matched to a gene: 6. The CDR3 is CASSFGSGRSYNEQFF. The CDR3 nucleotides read TGTGCCAGCAGTTTTGGTTCCGGGAGGTCCTACAATGAGCAGTTCTTC.

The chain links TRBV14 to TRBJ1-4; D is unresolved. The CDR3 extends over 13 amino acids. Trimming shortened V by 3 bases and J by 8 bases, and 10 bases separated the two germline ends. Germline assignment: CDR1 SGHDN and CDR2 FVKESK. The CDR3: CASSHHRAEKLFF. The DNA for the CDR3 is TGTGCCAGCAGCCATCACCGGGCCGAAAAACTGTTTTTT.

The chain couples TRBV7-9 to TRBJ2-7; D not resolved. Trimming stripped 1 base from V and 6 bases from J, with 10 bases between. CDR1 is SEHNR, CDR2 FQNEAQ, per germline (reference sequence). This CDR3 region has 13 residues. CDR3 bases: TGTGCCAGCAGCTTAGTTGCTTCCCCCGAGCAGTACTTC. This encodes CASSLVASPEQYF.

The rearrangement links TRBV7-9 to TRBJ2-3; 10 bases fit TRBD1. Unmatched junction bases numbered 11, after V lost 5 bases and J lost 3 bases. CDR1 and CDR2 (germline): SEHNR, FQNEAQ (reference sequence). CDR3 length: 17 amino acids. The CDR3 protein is CASSLARDRGLTDTQYF. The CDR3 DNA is TGTGCCAGCAGCCTCGCCCGGGACAGGGGTTTGACAGATACGCAGTATTTT. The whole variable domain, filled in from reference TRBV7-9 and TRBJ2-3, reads DTGVSQNPRHKITKRGQNVTFRCDPISEHNRLYWYRQTLGQGPEFLTYFQNEAQLEKSRLLSDRFSAERPKGSFSTLEIQRTEQGDSAMYLCASSLARDRGLTDTQYFGPGTRLTVL.

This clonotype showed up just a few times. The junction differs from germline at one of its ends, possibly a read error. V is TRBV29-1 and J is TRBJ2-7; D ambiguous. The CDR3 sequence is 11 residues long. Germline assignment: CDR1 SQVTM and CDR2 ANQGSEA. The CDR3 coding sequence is TGCGGCGTTGAAAGGGCTAAAGAGCAGTACTTC. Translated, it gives CGVERAKEQYF.

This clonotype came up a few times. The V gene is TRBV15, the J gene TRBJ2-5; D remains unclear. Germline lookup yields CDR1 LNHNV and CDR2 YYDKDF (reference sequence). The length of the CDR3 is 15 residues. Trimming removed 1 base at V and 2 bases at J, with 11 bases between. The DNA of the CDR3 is TGTGCCACCAGCAGAGTTGGATCCCGACAAGAGACCCAGTACTTC. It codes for CATSRVGSRQETQYF.

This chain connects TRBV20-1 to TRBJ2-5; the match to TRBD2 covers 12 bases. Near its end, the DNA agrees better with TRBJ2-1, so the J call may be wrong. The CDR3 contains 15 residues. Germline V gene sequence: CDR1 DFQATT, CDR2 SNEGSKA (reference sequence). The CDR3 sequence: CSARDRTSGDGEQFF. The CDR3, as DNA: TGCAGTGCTAGAGATCGGACTAGCGGGGATGGGGAGCAGTTCTTC.

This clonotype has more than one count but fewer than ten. The CDR3 is CASSSGTVEWYF. CDR3 coding DNA: TGTGCCAGTAGTAGCGGGACAGTGGAATGGTACTTC. The chain links TRBV19 to TRBJ2-4; D may be TRBD1 (7 bases). The CDR3 sequence is 12 residues long. The germline V gene encodes CDR1 LNHDA and CDR2 SQIVND (reference sequence). The V end lost 4 bases, the J end lost 15 bases, and 16 bases lay between the germline ends.

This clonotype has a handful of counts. CDR3 protein: CATSRENGYGYTF. For the CDR3, the DNA is TGTGCCACCAGCAGAGAAAACGGCTATGGCTACACCTTC. This chain uses TRBV15 with TRBJ1-2; no clear D. This CDR3 has 13 residues. V gave up 0 bases and J gave up 4 bases, with 6 bases separating them. Germline loops: CDR1 LNHNV, CDR2 YYDKDF (reference sequence).

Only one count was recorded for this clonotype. The CDR3 sequence is CSVEEYQETQYF. In DNA, the CDR3 is TGCAGCGTTGAGGAGTACCAAGAGACCCAGTACTTC. This chain joins TRBV29-1 and TRBJ2-5, with D uncertain. The CDR3 has 12 residues. Germline V gives CDR1 SQVTM, CDR2 ANQGSEA. The V end lost 3 bases, the J end lost 0 bases, and 5 bases lay between the germline ends.

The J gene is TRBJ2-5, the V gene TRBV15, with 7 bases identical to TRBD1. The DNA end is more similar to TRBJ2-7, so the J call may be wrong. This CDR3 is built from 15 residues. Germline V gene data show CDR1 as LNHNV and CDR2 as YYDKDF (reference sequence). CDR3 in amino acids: CATSRAQGLSYEQYF. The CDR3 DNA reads TGTGCCACCAGCAGAGCACAGGGGCTCTCCTACGAGCAGTACTTC.

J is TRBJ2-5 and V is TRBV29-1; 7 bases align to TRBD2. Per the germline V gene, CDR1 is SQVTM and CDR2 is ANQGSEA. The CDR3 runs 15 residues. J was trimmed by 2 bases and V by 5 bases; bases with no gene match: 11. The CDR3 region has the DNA TGCAGCGTTCCCACCTATCTAGCGGAGCAAGAGACCCAGTACTTC. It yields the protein CSVPTYLAEQETQYF.

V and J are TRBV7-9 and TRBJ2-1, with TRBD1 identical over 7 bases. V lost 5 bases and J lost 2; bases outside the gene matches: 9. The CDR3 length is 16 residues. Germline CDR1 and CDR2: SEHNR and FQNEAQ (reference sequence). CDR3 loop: CASSPDRAIPYNEQFF. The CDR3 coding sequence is TGTGCCAGCAGCCCCGACAGGGCCATCCCCTACAATGAGCAGTTCTTC.

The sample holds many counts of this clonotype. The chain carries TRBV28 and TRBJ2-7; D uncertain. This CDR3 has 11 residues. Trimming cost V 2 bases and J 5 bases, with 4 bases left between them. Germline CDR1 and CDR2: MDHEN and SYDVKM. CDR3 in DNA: TGTGCCAGCAGTTTAACCCACGAGCAGTACTTC. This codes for CASSLTHEQYF. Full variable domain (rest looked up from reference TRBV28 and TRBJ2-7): DVKVTQSSRYLVKRTGEKVFLECVQDMDHENMFWYRQDPGLGLRLIYFSYDVKMKEKGDIPEGYSVSREKKERFSLILESASTNQTSMYLCASSLTHEQYFGPGTRLTVT.

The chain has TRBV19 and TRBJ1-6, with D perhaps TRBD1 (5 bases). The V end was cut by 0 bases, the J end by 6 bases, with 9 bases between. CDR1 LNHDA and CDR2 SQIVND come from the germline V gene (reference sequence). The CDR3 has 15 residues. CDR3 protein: CASSIEPGRNSPLHF. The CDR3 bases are TGTGCCAGTAGTATAGAGCCAGGGCGTAATTCACCCCTCCACTTT.

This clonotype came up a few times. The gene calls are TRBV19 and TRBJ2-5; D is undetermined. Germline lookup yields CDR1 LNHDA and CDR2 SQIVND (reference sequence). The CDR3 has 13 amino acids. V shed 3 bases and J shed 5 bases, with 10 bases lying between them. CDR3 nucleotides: TGTGCCAGTAGTATTTGGTCGGATGAGACCCAGTACTTC. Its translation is CASSIWSDETQYF.

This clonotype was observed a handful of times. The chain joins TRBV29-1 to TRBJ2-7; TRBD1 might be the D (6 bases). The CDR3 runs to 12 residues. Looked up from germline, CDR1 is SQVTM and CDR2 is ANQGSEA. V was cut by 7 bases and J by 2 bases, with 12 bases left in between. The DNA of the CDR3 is TGCAGCGCCGTACAGGGAACCTACGAGCAGTACTTC. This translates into CSAVQGTYEQYF.

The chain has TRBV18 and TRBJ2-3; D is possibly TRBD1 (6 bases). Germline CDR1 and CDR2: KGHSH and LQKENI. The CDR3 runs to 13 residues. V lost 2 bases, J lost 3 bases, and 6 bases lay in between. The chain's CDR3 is CASSPGQTDTQYF. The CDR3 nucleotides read TGTGCCAGCTCACCAGGACAGACAGATACGCAGTATTTT.